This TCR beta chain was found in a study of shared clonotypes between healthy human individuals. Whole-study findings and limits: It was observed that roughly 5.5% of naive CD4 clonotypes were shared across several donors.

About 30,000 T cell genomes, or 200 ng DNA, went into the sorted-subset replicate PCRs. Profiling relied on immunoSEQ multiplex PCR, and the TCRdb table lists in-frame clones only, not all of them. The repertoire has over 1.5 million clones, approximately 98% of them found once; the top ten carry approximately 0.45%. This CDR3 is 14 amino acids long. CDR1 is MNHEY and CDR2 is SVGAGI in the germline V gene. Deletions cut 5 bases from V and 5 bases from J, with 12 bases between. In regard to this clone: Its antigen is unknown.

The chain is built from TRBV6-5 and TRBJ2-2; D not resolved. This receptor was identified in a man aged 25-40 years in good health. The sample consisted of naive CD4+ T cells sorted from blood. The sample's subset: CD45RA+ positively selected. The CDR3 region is CASSPQTITGELFF. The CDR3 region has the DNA TGTGCCAGCAGTCCCCAGACAATTACCGGGGAGCTGTTTTTT.